What follows are 19 T cell receptor beta chains derived from one specimen sequenced in a study of blood T cell repertoires in COVID-19. Here immunoSEQ multiplex PCR was the method, and the copy in TCRdb shows in-frame clones only, minus some. The profile shows approximately 220,000 clones, about four fifths of them singletons. The sample comprised PBMCs or T cells enriched from blood (not recorded which). The receptor source for this set is a woman in her forties or fifties who had been exposed to COVID-19.

V and J are TRBV14 and TRBJ1-6; D not certain. Germline V gives CDR1 SGHDN, CDR2 FVKESK. The CDR3 has 12 amino acids. V was shortened by 2 bases and J by 11 bases, with 7 bases between the two germline ends. Here the CDR3 DNA reads TGTGCCAGCAGCCAATGGGGAGCACCCCTCCACTTT. Translated: CASSQWGAPLHF. Supplemented by reference TRBV14 and TRBJ1-6, the full variable domain reads EAGVTQFPSHSVIEKGQTVTLRCDPISGHDNLYWYRRVMGKEIKFLLHFVKESKQDESGMPNNRFLAERTGGTYSTLKVQPAELEDSGVYFCASSQWGAPLHFGNGTRLTVT.

The V and J genes are TRBV28 and TRBJ1-1; the match to TRBD1 covers 10 bases. Germline lookup yields CDR1 MDHEN and CDR2 SYDVKM. This CDR3 has 15 amino acids. V shed 7 bases, J shed 2 bases, and the junction held 7 bases outside the gene matches. This CDR3 is CASTDRGLYNTEAFF. The CDR3 bases are TGTGCCAGCACCGACAGGGGGCTCTATAACACTGAAGCTTTCTTT.

The chain joins TRBV19 to TRBJ1-6; 9 nucleotides line up with TRBD1. V trimming: 8 bases; J trimming: 2 bases; junction bases outside the gene matches: 10. The CDR3 is 17 amino acids. Germline V CDR1 and CDR2: LNHDA, SQIVND (reference sequence). The DNA of the CDR3 is TGTGCCAGTGCCCCCGGGACAGGGAAGCCCTATAATTCACCCCTCCACTTT. It is translated as CASAPGTGKPYNSPLHF.

The chain employs TRBV29-1 and TRBJ1-1; possible D gene TRBD1, 6 bases. There are 14 residues in the CDR3. The V gene's germline CDR1 is SQVTM and CDR2 ANQGSEA. V lost 6 bases to trimming and J lost 1 base, with 15 bases between them. In DNA form, the CDR3 reads TGCAGCGTCGCTCCGACAGGTCAGAACACTGAAGCTTTCTTT. The encoded protein is CSVAPTGQNTEAFF.

This rearrangement joins TRBV27 to TRBJ2-2, with 9 nucleotides matching TRBD1. CDR1 MNHEY and CDR2 SMNVEV come from the germline V gene (reference sequence). CDR3 length: 17 amino acids. V was pared by 6 bases and J by 2 bases, with 10 bases of the junction left unmatched. CDR3 protein: CASRTKGTGSNTGELFF. The CDR3 DNA follows: TGTGCCAGCAGAACGAAGGGGACAGGGTCAAACACCGGGGAGCTGTTTTTT.

The V and J genes are TRBV15 and TRBJ2-3, with 7 positions matching TRBD1. With 1 base clipped from V and 0 bases from J, the junction kept 1 base outside the gene matches. CDR1 LNHNV and CDR2 YYDKDF come from the germline V gene (reference sequence). The CDR3 spans 15 residues. The CDR3 region has the DNA TGTGCCACCAGCAGAGGACAGGGTAGCACAGATACGCAGTATTTT. Protein: CATSRGQGSTDTQYF.

This chain uses TRBV23-1 with TRBJ1-1, with D unclear. TRBV23-1 is an ORF, and what it does is uncertain. The CDR3 extends over 15 amino acids. V was shortened by 8 bases and J by 0 bases, with 16 bases between the two germline ends. The CDR3 region is CASVVSGTVNTEAFF. DNA of the CDR3: TGCGCCAGCGTTGTTTCGGGTACGGTGAACACTGAAGCTTTCTTT.

This chain links TRBV5-1 with TRBJ1-4; D is perhaps TRBD1 (5 bases). V dropped 1 base and J dropped 4 bases, with 17 bases sitting between them. CDR3 length: 17 amino acids. CDR1 is SGHRS, CDR2 YFSETQ, per germline. The CDR3 protein is CASSLFSPGRGNEKLFF. In nucleotides, the CDR3 is TGCGCCAGCAGCTTGTTTTCCCCAGGGAGGGGTAATGAAAAACTGTTTTTT.

The genes are TRBV29-1 and TRBJ1-3; possible D gene TRBD1, 6 bases. Germline-derived CDR1 and CDR2 are SQVTM and ANQGSEA. V dropped 7 bases and J dropped 0 bases, with 10 bases sitting between them. CDR3 length: 13 amino acids. As DNA, the CDR3 is TGCAGCGCTCGGACAGCCTCTGGAAACACCATATATTTT. Its protein product is CSARTASGNTIYF.

This clone was recorded once. As DNA, the CDR3 is TGTGCCAGCGCTACGGGGAACCCCACAGATACGCAGTATTTT. It codes for CASATGNPTDTQYF. The chain employs TRBV11-2 and TRBJ2-3; weak D call: TRBD2 (5 bases). The germline V gene encodes CDR1 SGHAT and CDR2 FQNNGV. Between the trimmed V and J ends, which lost 8 bases and 2 bases, there was a span of 14 bases. The CDR3 extends over 14 amino acids.

In this sample, this clone turned up once. The chain employs TRBV7-8 and TRBJ2-5, with D possibly TRBD1 on 6 matching bases. Trimming removed 3 bases at V and 5 bases at J, with 10 bases between. The V gene's germline CDR1 is SGHVS and CDR2 FQNEAQ. This CDR3 has 13 residues. CDR3 sequence reads: CASSLLGGETQYF. CDR3 sequence (DNA): TGTGCCAGCAGCTTGTTAGGGGGTGAGACCCAGTACTTC.

This chain connects TRBV7-8 to TRBJ1-3; D is perhaps TRBD1 (5 bases). V lost 2 bases and J 0 bases, leaving 20 bases between the germline ends. The germline CDR1 and CDR2 sequences are SGHVS and FQNEAQ. The CDR3 covers 19 residues. Here the CDR3 reads CASSLKSGAGIVSGNTIYF. The DNA for the CDR3 is TGTGCCAGCAGCTTAAAATCTGGGGCAGGGATCGTCTCTGGAAACACCATATATTTT.

This rearrangement joins TRBV2 to TRBJ1-3; unclear D gene. The CDR3 contains 17 residues. Germline lookup yields CDR1 SNHLY and CDR2 FYNNEI. V was shortened by 2 bases and J by 2 bases, with 16 bases between the two germline ends. The CDR3 DNA follows: TGTGCCAGCAGTGAACGGAGGAGCATTTCGACTGGAAACACCATATATTTT. This encodes CASSERRSISTGNTIYF.

The chain carries TRBV27 and TRBJ2-7; possibly TRBD2 for D (6 bases). Germline V gene data show CDR1 as MNHEY and CDR2 as SMNVEV (reference sequence). This CDR3 is built from 11 residues. The CDR3 region has the DNA TGTGGCGGGACTCTCTTCGCCGAGCAGTACTTC. This translates into CGGTLFAEQYF.

V gene TRBV9 combines with J gene TRBJ1-2, with TRBD1 as a possible D gene (5 bases). CDR3 length: 15 amino acids. Deletions cut 1 base from V and 5 bases from J, with 15 bases between. Looked up from germline, CDR1 is SGDLS and CDR2 is YYNGEE. CDR3 bases: TGTGCCAGCAGCGTAACCCTGGCCGGGGGATATGGCTACACCTTC. Translation gives CASSVTLAGGYGYTF.

V is TRBV7-9 and J is TRBJ2-3; possibly TRBD1 for D (6 bases). Trimming pared 2 bases from V and 0 bases from J, leaving 12 bases between. CDR1 is SEHNR, CDR2 FQNEAQ, per germline (reference sequence). The CDR3 contains 16 residues. CDR3 in DNA: TGTGCCAGCAGCTTAAGTGGGGGCTGGAGCACAGATACGCAGTATTTT. The encoded protein is CASSLSGGWSTDTQYF.

This rearrangement joins TRBV28 to TRBJ1-1, with D perhaps matching TRBD1 (6 bases). Trimming stripped 7 bases from V and 5 bases from J, with 14 bases between. The CDR3 totals 13 residues. The germline V gene has CDR1 MDHEN and CDR2 SYDVKM. CDR3 loop: CASTWGGRTEAFF. The CDR3 DNA reads TGTGCCAGCACCTGGGGGGGGCGGACTGAAGCTTTCTTT.

Note on this clone: The sample contains more than one DNA sequence encoding this CDR3. CDR3 in amino acids: CASSIRGNTEAFF. Here the CDR3 DNA reads TGTGCCAGTAGTATAAGAGGGAACACTGAAGCTTTCTTT. This chain uses TRBV19 with TRBJ1-1; D not resolved. V was clipped by 2 bases and J by 1 base, with 5 bases between them. Germline CDR1 reads LNHDA; CDR2 reads SQIVND (reference sequence). This CDR3 is 13 amino acids long.

Note on this clone: This could be a read error, since a much larger clone is one nucleotide away. J is TRBJ1-1 and V is TRBV5-4; no firm D call. The V gene lost 2 bases and the J gene lost 4 bases, with 9 bases spanning the gap. The length of the CDR3 is 13 residues. The germline gives CDR1 SGHNT, CDR2 YYREEE (reference sequence). The CDR3 region has the DNA TGTGCCAGCAGCTTAGAGGGTTTCACTGAAGCTTTCTTT. Protein: CASSLEGFTEAFF.